Below, one T cell receptor (beta chain) is given with its context. The V segment lost 5 bases and the J segment 6 bases; nucleotides outside the gene matches: 7. The CDR3 sequence is 15 residues long. Germline assignment: CDR1 SGHTA and CDR2 FQGNSA. This specimen comes from a study of CD8+CD57+ T cells in acquired aplastic anemia. Profiling that covered TCR beta VDJ and CDR3 relied on genomic DNA as its template. TCRdb analysed the reads with MiXCR anew, one entry per CDR3 protein. Among a few hundred thousand distinct CDR3 sequences listed, approximately 57% were seen once. This TCR was sampled from a human donor in good health. Material for sequencing was sorted CD4+, CD8+, or CD8+CD57+ T cells (not recorded which) from PBMCs. The chain employs TRBV7-2 and TRBJ1-2, with 12 bases that match TRBD1. DNA of the CDR3: TGTGCCAGCAGCGCTTGGGACAGGGGGCAGGATGGCTACACCTTC. Residues: CASSAWDRGQDGYTF.